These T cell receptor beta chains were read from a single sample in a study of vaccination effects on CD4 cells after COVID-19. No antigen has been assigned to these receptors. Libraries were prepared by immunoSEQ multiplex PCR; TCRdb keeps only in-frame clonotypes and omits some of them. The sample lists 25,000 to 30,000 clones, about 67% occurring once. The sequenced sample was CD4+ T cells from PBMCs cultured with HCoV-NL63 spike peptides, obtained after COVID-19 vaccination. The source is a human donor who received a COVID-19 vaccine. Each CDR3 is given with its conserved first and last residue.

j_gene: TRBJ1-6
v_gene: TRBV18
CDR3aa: CASSPRSLGTSGSPLHF

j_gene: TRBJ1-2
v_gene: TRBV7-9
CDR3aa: CASSLIAGDNYGYTF

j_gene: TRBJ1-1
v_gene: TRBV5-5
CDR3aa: CASSLDQPVRPNTEAFF

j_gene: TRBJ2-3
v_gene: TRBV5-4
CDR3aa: CASSLGGRAAFSTDTQYF

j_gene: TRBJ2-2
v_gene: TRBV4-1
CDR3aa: CASSTQGVIVTGELFF

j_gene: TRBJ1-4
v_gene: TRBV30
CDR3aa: CAWSVGATTNEKLFF

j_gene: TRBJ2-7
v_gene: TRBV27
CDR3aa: CASSLGRTGEKMYEQYF

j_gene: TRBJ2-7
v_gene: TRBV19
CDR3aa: CASSTSGTISYEQYF

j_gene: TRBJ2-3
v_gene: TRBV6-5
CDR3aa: CASKTGEGTDTQYF

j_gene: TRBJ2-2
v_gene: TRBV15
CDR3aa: CATSSAPGLNTGELFF

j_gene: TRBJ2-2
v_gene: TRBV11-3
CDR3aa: CASSRTPGQEHTGELFF

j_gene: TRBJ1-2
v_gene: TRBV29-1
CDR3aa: CSVAWGPLGLNYGYTF